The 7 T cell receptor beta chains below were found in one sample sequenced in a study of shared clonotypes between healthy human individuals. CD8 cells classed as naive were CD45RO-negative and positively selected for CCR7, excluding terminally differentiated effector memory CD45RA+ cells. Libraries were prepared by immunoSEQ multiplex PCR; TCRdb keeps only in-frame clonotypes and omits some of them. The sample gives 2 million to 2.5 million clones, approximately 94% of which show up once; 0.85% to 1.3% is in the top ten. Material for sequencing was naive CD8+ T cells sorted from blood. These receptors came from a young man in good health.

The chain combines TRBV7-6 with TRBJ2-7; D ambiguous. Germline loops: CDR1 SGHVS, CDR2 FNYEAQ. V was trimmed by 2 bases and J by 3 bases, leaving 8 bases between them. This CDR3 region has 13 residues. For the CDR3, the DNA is TGTGCCAGCAGCTTACAGGAACACTACGAGCAGTACTTC. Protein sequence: CASSLQEHYEQYF.

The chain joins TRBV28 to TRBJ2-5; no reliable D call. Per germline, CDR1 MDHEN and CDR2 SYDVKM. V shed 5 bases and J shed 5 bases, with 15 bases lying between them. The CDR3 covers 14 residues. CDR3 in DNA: TGTGCCAGCAGTCCACTCCTGGGGTACGAGACCCAGTACTTC. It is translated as CASSPLLGYETQYF. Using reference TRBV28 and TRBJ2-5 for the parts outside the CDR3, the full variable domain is DVKVTQSSRYLVKRTGEKVFLECVQDMDHENMFWYRQDPGLGLRLIYFSYDVKMKEKGDIPEGYSVSREKKERFSLILESASTNQTSMYLCASSPLLGYETQYFGPGTRLLVL.

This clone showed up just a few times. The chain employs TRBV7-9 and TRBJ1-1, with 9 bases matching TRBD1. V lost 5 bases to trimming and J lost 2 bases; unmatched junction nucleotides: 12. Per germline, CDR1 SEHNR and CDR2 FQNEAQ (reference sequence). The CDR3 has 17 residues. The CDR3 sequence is CASSGGTGIRDNTEAFF. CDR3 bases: TGTGCCAGCAGCGGGGGGACAGGGATCAGGGATAACACTGAAGCTTTCTTT.

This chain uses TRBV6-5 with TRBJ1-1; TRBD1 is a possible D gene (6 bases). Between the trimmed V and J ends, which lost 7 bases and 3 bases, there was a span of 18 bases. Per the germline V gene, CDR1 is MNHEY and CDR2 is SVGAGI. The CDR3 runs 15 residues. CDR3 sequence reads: CASMFDRKFDTEAFF. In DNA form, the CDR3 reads TGTGCCAGCATGTTCGACAGGAAGTTTGACACTGAAGCTTTCTTT.

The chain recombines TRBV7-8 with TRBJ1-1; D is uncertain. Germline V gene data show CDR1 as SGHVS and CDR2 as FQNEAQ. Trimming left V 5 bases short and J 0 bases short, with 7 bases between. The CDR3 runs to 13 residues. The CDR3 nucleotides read TGTGCCAGCAGCAGGGCCATGAACACTGAAGCTTTCTTT. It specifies CASSRAMNTEAFF.

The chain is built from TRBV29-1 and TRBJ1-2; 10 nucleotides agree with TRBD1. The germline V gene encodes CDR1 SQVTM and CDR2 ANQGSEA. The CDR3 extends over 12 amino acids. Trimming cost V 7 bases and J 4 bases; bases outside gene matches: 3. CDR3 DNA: TGCAGCGCAGGACAGGGGGTCTATGGCTACACCTTC. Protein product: CSAGQGVYGYTF.

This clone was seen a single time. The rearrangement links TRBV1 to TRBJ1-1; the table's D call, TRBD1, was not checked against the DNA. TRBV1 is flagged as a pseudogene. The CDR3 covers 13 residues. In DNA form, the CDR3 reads TGCACCGACCCACAGGGGCCGTGCACTGAAGCTTTCTTT. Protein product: CTDPQGPCTEAFF.